These T cell receptor beta chains were read from a single sample in a study of chemoradiotherapy in HPV16-positive cancers. Method: immunoSEQ multiplex PCR; TCRdb's copy keeps in-frame clones and lacks some. The sample yields more than 6,000 clones, 70% to 90% seen once. This sample comprised tumor tissue, obtained from a patient who underwent chemoradiotherapy. These receptors all stem from a human donor with HPV-associated anogenital cancer. Both conserved end residues are part of each CDR3. D genes are given only for firm matches. Expanded clones get a size class; other rows say once, few or many, or leave the size out.

v_gene: TRBV28; abundance: NA; j_gene: TRBJ2-3; d_gene: NA; CDR3aa: CASSLNGDWGTDTQYF; CDR3nt: TGTGCCAGCAGTTTAAACGGTGATTGGGGTACAGATACGCAGTATTTT
v_gene: TRBV18; abundance: NA; j_gene: TRBJ2-3; d_gene: NA; CDR3aa: CASSLHPNTDTQYF; CDR3nt: TGTGCCAGCTCACTCCACCCGAACACAGATACGCAGTATTTT
v_gene: TRBV2; abundance: once; j_gene: TRBJ2-7; d_gene: NA; CDR3aa: CASTLDREYEQYF; CDR3nt: TGTGCCAGCACCCTGGACAGAGAATACGAGCAGTACTTC
v_gene: TRBV5-6; abundance: NA; j_gene: TRBJ1-5; d_gene: NA; CDR3aa: CASSKGPTAQHF; CDR3nt: TGTGCCAGCAGCAAGGGGCCGACGGCCCAGCATTTT
v_gene: TRBV7-3; abundance: NA; j_gene: TRBJ2-1; d_gene: TRBD2; CDR3aa: CASSPLAGGYNEQFF; CDR3nt: TGTGCCAGCAGCCCCTTAGCGGGGGGCTACAATGAGCAGTTCTTC
v_gene: TRBV5-8; abundance: NA; j_gene: TRBJ2-1; d_gene: NA; CDR3aa: CASSLAPGVEQFF; CDR3nt: TGTGCCAGCAGCTTGGCCCCAGGCGTTGAGCAGTTCTTC
v_gene: TRBV14; abundance: NA; j_gene: TRBJ1-1; d_gene: TRBD1; CDR3aa: CATKATGGSTEAFF; CDR3nt: TGTGCCACCAAAGCGACAGGGGGAAGCACTGAAGCTTTCTTT
v_gene: TRBV4-1; abundance: NA; j_gene: TRBJ1-6; d_gene: NA; CDR3aa: CASSQDRGGETYNSPLHF; CDR3nt: TGCGCCAGCAGCCAAGATCGCGGGGGAGAAACCTATAATTCACCCCTCCACTTT
v_gene: TRBV10-1; abundance: NA; j_gene: TRBJ2-2; d_gene: NA; CDR3aa: CASSENEGVAGELFF; CDR3nt: TGCGCCAGCAGTGAAAACGAGGGGGTTGCTGGGGAGCTGTTTTTT
v_gene: TRBV28; abundance: NA; j_gene: TRBJ1-5; d_gene: NA; CDR3aa: CASSSFGGSGNQPQHF; CDR3nt: TGTGCCAGCAGTTCCTTCGGGGGAAGTGGGAATCAGCCCCAGCATTTT
v_gene: TRBV28; abundance: NA; j_gene: TRBJ2-1; d_gene: TRBD1; CDR3aa: CASSVPNNRGWFF; CDR3nt: TGTGCCAGCAGTGTACCGAATAACAGGGGGTGGTTCTTC
v_gene: TRBV2; abundance: NA; j_gene: TRBJ1-1; d_gene: NA; CDR3aa: CASSAGVKTEAFF; CDR3nt: TGTGCCAGCAGTGCAGGGGTGAAGACTGAAGCTTTCTTT
v_gene: TRBV7-3; abundance: NA; j_gene: TRBJ2-1; d_gene: TRBD2; CDR3aa: CASSPSGEYNEQFF; CDR3nt: TGTGCCAGCAGCCCAAGCGGGGAGTACAATGAGCAGTTCTTC
v_gene: TRBV21-1; abundance: NA; j_gene: TRBJ1-5; d_gene: NA; CDR3aa: CASSKTWAFGDASRLGGNQPQHF; CDR3nt: TGTGCCAGCAGCAAGACCTGGGCCTTCGGCGACGCCTCGCGGCTTGGGGGGAATCAGCCCCAGCATTTT
v_gene: TRBV5-1; abundance: NA; j_gene: TRBJ2-2; d_gene: TRBD1; CDR3aa: CASSLRQGEYTGELFF; CDR3nt: TGCGCCAGCAGCCTAAGACAGGGGGAATACACCGGGGAGCTGTTTTTT
v_gene: TRBV28; abundance: NA; j_gene: TRBJ1-1; d_gene: NA; CDR3aa: CASSLIGAWRTEAFF; CDR3nt: TGTGCCAGCAGTTTAATTGGGGCATGGAGAACTGAAGCTTTCTTT
v_gene: TRBV20-1; abundance: NA; j_gene: TRBJ1-2; d_gene: NA; CDR3aa: CSPGQGYTF; CDR3nt: TGCAGCCCAGGGCAGGGCTACACCTTC
v_gene: TRBV14; abundance: NA; j_gene: TRBJ2-4; d_gene: TRBD2; CDR3aa: CASSQGAGWAKNIQYF; CDR3nt: TGTGCCAGCAGCCAAGGAGCGGGGTGGGCCAAAAACATTCAGTACTTC
v_gene: TRBV2; abundance: large; j_gene: TRBJ1-2; d_gene: NA; CDR3aa: CASSPTPGYTF; CDR3nt: TGTGCCAGCAGTCCCACGCCTGGCTACACCTTC
v_gene: TRBV5-1; abundance: NA; j_gene: TRBJ2-5; d_gene: NA; CDR3aa: CASSLVGSPGGETQYF; CDR3nt: TGCGCCAGCAGCTTGGTTGGTAGCCCCGGGGGCGAGACCCAGTACTTC
v_gene: TRBV27; abundance: NA; j_gene: TRBJ2-3; d_gene: NA; CDR3aa: CASSRGGLPTDTQYF; CDR3nt: TGTGCCAGCAGTCGCGGGGGCCTCCCGACAGATACGCAGTATTTT
v_gene: TRBV5-4; abundance: NA; j_gene: TRBJ1-1; d_gene: NA; CDR3aa: CASSGGRGNTEAFF; CDR3nt: TGTGCCAGCAGCGGAGGACGGGGGAACACTGAAGCTTTCTTT
v_gene: TRBV27; abundance: NA; j_gene: TRBJ1-6; d_gene: NA; CDR3aa: CASRDILGSSYNSPLHF; CDR3nt: TGTGCCAGCAGAGATATATTGGGGAGCTCCTATAATTCACCCCTCCACTTT
v_gene: TRBV7-2; abundance: NA; j_gene: TRBJ2-1; d_gene: NA; CDR3aa: CASSLRRGPYNEQFF; CDR3nt: TGTGCCAGCAGCTTAAGGCGGGGGCCCTACAATGAGCAGTTCTTC
v_gene: TRBV7-8; abundance: NA; j_gene: TRBJ2-1; d_gene: TRBD2; CDR3aa: CASSLRLAGAKNEQFF; CDR3nt: TGTGCCAGCAGCTTAAGACTAGCGGGAGCCAAGAATGAGCAGTTCTTC
v_gene: TRBV7-2; abundance: NA; j_gene: TRBJ1-6; d_gene: TRBD1; CDR3aa: CASSGPGTGSNSPLHF; CDR3nt: TGTGCCAGCAGCGGGCCCGGGACAGGGTCAAATTCACCCCTCCACTTT
v_gene: TRBV19; abundance: once; j_gene: TRBJ1-1; d_gene: NA; CDR3aa: CASRPGGGHTEAFF; CDR3nt: TGTGCCAGTAGGCCGGGAGGAGGGCACACTGAAGCTTTCTTT
v_gene: TRBV7-9; abundance: NA; j_gene: TRBJ2-7; d_gene: TRBD2; CDR3aa: CASSLGLAGGNYEQYF; CDR3nt: TGTGCCAGCAGCTTAGGGCTAGCGGGAGGGAACTACGAGCAGTACTTC
v_gene: TRBV7-9; abundance: NA; j_gene: TRBJ1-6; d_gene: NA; CDR3aa: CASSLEEFWGSPLHF; CDR3nt: TGTGCCAGCAGCTTAGAAGAGTTCTGGGGTTCACCCCTCCACTTT
v_gene: TRBV9; abundance: NA; j_gene: TRBJ2-5; d_gene: TRBD2; CDR3aa: CASSVETTSGPQETQYF; CDR3nt: TGTGCCAGCAGCGTCGAAACGACTAGCGGACCCCAAGAGACCCAGTACTTC
v_gene: TRBV6-4; abundance: once; j_gene: TRBJ2-1; d_gene: TRBD1; CDR3aa: CASSDGRKDRDLSSSGDYNEQFF; CDR3nt: TGTGCCAGCAGTGACGGCCGAAAGGACAGGGACCTATCTTCGAGCGGAGACTACAATGAGCAGTTCTTC
v_gene: TRBV18; abundance: NA; j_gene: TRBJ2-1; d_gene: TRBD2; CDR3aa: CASSPPQLAGGVNEQFF; CDR3nt: TGTGCCAGCTCACCGCCCCAACTAGCGGGAGGAGTAAATGAGCAGTTCTTC
v_gene: TRBV7-6; abundance: once; j_gene: TRBJ1-2; d_gene: NA; CDR3aa: CASAGGGTGGYTF; CDR3nt: TGTGCCAGCGCGGGGGGGGGAACTGGTGGCTACACCTTC
v_gene: TRBV5-4; abundance: NA; j_gene: TRBJ1-2; d_gene: NA; CDR3aa: CASSTTGLGYTF; CDR3nt: TGTGCCAGCAGCACGACAGGCCTTGGCTACACCTTC
v_gene: TRBV25-1; abundance: NA; j_gene: TRBJ1-1; d_gene: NA; CDR3aa: CASSDRDRDEAFF; CDR3nt: TGTGCCAGCAGTGACAGGGATAGAGATGAAGCTTTCTTT
v_gene: TRBV19; abundance: NA; j_gene: TRBJ1-5; d_gene: NA; CDR3aa: CASSSRTNQPQHF; CDR3nt: TGTGCCAGTAGTAGCCGGACAAATCAGCCCCAGCATTTT
v_gene: TRBV18; abundance: once; j_gene: TRBJ2-5; d_gene: NA; CDR3aa: CASSSGMETQYF; CDR3nt: TGTGCCAGCTCATCGGGGATGGAGACCCAGTACTTC
v_gene: TRBV2; abundance: few; j_gene: TRBJ2-3; d_gene: NA; CDR3aa: CASTFDLSTDTQYF; CDR3nt: TGTGCCAGCACGTTCGACTTGAGCACAGATACGCAGTATTTT
v_gene: TRBV9; abundance: NA; j_gene: TRBJ1-3; d_gene: NA; CDR3aa: CASSGGNANGNTIYF; CDR3nt: TGTGCCAGCAGCGGGGGGAACGCGAACGGAAACACCATATATTTT
v_gene: TRBV29-1; abundance: NA; j_gene: TRBJ2-5; d_gene: NA; CDR3aa: CSVAGVFQETQYF; CDR3nt: TGCAGCGTTGCAGGGGTATTCCAAGAGACCCAGTACTTC
v_gene: TRBV10-3; abundance: NA; j_gene: TRBJ2-7; d_gene: NA; CDR3aa: CAISDSNSGGPYEQYF; CDR3nt: TGTGCCATCAGTGACTCCAACAGCGGCGGGCCCTACGAGCAGTACTTC
v_gene: TRBV10-3; abundance: NA; j_gene: TRBJ1-3; d_gene: TRBD1; CDR3aa: CAISTGGSGNTIYF; CDR3nt: TGTGCCATCAGTACAGGGGGCTCTGGAAACACCATATATTTT
v_gene: TRBV29-1; abundance: NA; j_gene: TRBJ2-5; d_gene: NA; CDR3aa: CSVEEVQETQYF; CDR3nt: TGCAGCGTTGAAGAAGTACAAGAGACCCAGTACTTC
v_gene: TRBV15; abundance: NA; j_gene: TRBJ1-2; d_gene: NA; CDR3aa: CATSRDGQGNYGYTF; CDR3nt: TGTGCCACCAGCAGAGATGGGCAGGGGAACTATGGCTACACCTTC
v_gene: TRBV5-1; abundance: once; j_gene: TRBJ1-3; d_gene: NA; CDR3aa: CASSLWGSGNTIYF; CDR3nt: TGCGCCAGCAGCTTGTGGGGCTCTGGAAACACCATATATTTT
v_gene: TRBV12-5; abundance: once; j_gene: TRBJ2-5; d_gene: TRBD1; CDR3aa: CASAHGQGRIETQYF; CDR3nt: TGTGCTAGTGCCCACGGACAGGGGAGAATAGAGACCCAGTACTTC
v_gene: TRBV5-1; abundance: NA; j_gene: TRBJ2-7; d_gene: NA; CDR3aa: CASSLEQGGVGEQYF; CDR3nt: TGCGCCAGCAGCTTGGAACAGGGTGGGGTTGGCGAGCAGTACTTC
v_gene: TRBV18; abundance: NA; j_gene: TRBJ1-5; d_gene: NA; CDR3aa: CASSPGGNSNQPQHF; CDR3nt: TGTGCCAGCTCACCGGGGGGAAATAGCAATCAGCCCCAGCATTTT
v_gene: TRBV15; abundance: NA; j_gene: TRBJ2-3; d_gene: TRBD1; CDR3aa: CATSPGQGAVTDTQYF; CDR3nt: TGTGCCACCAGCCCGGGACAGGGGGCGGTCACAGATACGCAGTATTTT
v_gene: TRBV9; abundance: NA; j_gene: TRBJ1-2; d_gene: NA; CDR3aa: CASSAEGVNYGYTF; CDR3nt: TGTGCCAGCAGCGCCGAAGGGGTCAACTATGGCTACACCTTC
v_gene: TRBV28; abundance: NA; j_gene: TRBJ1-1; d_gene: TRBD1; CDR3aa: CASSLWGGQGRPSEAFF; CDR3nt: TGTGCCAGCAGTTTATGGGGGGGACAGGGAAGGCCTTCCGAAGCTTTCTTT
v_gene: TRBV4-2; abundance: NA; j_gene: TRBJ2-4; d_gene: NA; CDR3aa: CASSQARTKNIQYF; CDR3nt: TGTGCCAGCAGCCAGGCTAGGACCAAAAACATTCAGTACTTC
v_gene: TRBV18; abundance: NA; j_gene: TRBJ1-1; d_gene: NA; CDR3aa: CASSPPAGQMNTEAFF; CDR3nt: TGTGCCAGCTCACCACCTGCTGGACAGATGAACACTGAAGCTTTCTTT
v_gene: TRBV6-5; abundance: NA; j_gene: TRBJ1-6; d_gene: NA; CDR3aa: CASTPRGLQNSPLHF; CDR3nt: TGTGCCAGCACCCCACGGGGGTTACAGAATTCACCCCTCCACTTT
v_gene: TRBV6-1; abundance: NA; j_gene: TRBJ1-5; d_gene: NA; CDR3aa: CASSGTRSNQPQHF; CDR3nt: TGTGCCAGCAGCGGGACAAGAAGCAATCAGCCCCAGCATTTT
v_gene: TRBV4-2; abundance: NA; j_gene: TRBJ1-4; d_gene: NA; CDR3aa: CASSHPRAGSLNPTNEKLFF; CDR3nt: TGTGCCAGCAGCCACCCCCGGGCAGGGTCCCTAAATCCCACTAATGAAAAACTGTTTTTT
v_gene: TRBV2; abundance: NA; j_gene: TRBJ2-5; d_gene: NA; CDR3aa: CASKYQETQYF; CDR3nt: TGTGCCAGCAAGTACCAAGAGACCCAGTACTTC
v_gene: TRBV11-3; abundance: NA; j_gene: TRBJ2-1; d_gene: NA; CDR3aa: CASSSGLLSEQFF; CDR3nt: TGTGCCAGCAGCTCGGGACTTCTCAGTGAGCAGTTCTTC
v_gene: TRBV6-5; abundance: NA; j_gene: TRBJ1-2; d_gene: NA; CDR3aa: CASSLRTASYGYTF; CDR3nt: TGTGCCAGCAGTTTAAGGACAGCTAGCTATGGCTACACCTTC
v_gene: TRBV2; abundance: NA; j_gene: TRBJ2-5; d_gene: NA; CDR3aa: CASSEGTGETQYF; CDR3nt: TGTGCCAGCAGTGAAGGAACAGGGGAGACCCAGTACTTC